This entry features one T cell receptor beta chain sequence. Its antigen is not known. The data are from a study of cytomegalovirus exposure and HLA in healthy donors. Study-level information: HLA-typed donors were the source of approximately 85 million unique TCRs, which an early data release held.

V was shortened by 7 bases and J by 8 bases, with 18 bases between the two germline ends. The CDR3 runs to 14 residues. Germline V lookup: CDR1 MDHEN, CDR2 SYDVKM. Study conclusions and caveats: In a later analysis, DRB1 alleles had the most associated TCRs; HLA-C alleles the fewest. The classifier, whose performance was assessed in both the original and validation cohorts, reportedly diagnosed cytomegalovirus status with high specificity and sensitivity. Many donors shared some public TCRs, even though most TCR sequences were rare.

This PCR relied on a set of 60 Vbeta primers and 13 Jbeta primers. Assay: immunoSEQ multiplex PCR; the TCRdb copy retains only in-frame clones and omits some. The sample records around 160,000 clones, over 65% being singletons. What was sequenced was PBMCs. The receptor was isolated from a man in his forties in good health and CMV-seropositive. This sequence joins TRBV28 and TRBJ2-1, with D perhaps matching TRBD2 (5 bases). The CDR3 sequence: CASNLEEQSYEQFF. CDR3 coding DNA: TGTGCCAGCAACCTGGAGGAACAGTCTTATGAGCAGTTCTTC.